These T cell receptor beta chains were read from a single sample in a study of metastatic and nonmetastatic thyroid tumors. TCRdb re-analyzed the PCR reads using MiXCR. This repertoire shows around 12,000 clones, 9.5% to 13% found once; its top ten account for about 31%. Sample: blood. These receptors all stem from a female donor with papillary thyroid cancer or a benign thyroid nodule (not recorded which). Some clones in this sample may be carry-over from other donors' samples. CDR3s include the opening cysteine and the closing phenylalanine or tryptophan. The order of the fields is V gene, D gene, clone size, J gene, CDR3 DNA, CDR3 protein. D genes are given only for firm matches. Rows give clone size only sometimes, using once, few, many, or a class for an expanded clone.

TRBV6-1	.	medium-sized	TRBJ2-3	TGTGCCAGCACTTCTGCCACGGGCCACACAGATACGCAGTATTTT	CASTSATGHTDTQYF
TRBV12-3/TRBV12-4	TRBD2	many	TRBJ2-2	TGTGCCAGCAGTTTTGAAAGCGGACTAGCGCTCCCCGGGGAGCTGTTTTTT	CASSFESGLALPGELFF
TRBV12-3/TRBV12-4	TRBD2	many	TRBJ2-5	TGTGCCAACTGCAGGACTAGCCCCGGGGTTAGAAGTCAAGAGACCCAGTACTTC	CANCRTSPGVRSQETQYF
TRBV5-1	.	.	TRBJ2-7	TGCGCCAGCAGATGGTCGTTACAGGGTGAGCAGTACTTC	CASRWSLQGEQYF
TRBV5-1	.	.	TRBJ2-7	TGCGCCAGTAGGATCGAGACTGACTCCTACGAGCAGTACTTC	CASRIETDSYEQYF
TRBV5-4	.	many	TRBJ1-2	TGTGCCAGCACCATGGGGGGGACGAGGGGCTATGGCTACACCTTC	CASTMGGTRGYGYTF
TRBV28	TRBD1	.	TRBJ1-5	TGTGCCAGCAGTTTTTCCAGGGGGCTCGGCAATCAGCCCCAGCATTTT	CASSFSRGLGNQPQHF
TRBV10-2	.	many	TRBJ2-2	TGCGCCAGCAGTGAGCCAGGTCTTGGCGGGGAGCTGTTTTTT	CASSEPGLGGELFF
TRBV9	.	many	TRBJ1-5	TGTGCCAGCAGCGTAGAGAATAGCAATCAGCCCCAGCATTTT	CASSVENSNQPQHF
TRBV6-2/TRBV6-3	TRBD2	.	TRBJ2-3	TGTGCCAGCAGGGGACTAGTCTCCACAGATACGCAGTATTTT	CASRGLVSTDTQYF
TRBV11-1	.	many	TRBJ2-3	TGTGCCAGCAGCTTAGGAAGGGACGGCCGAATTGGCACAGATACGCAGTATTTT	CASSLGRDGRIGTDTQYF
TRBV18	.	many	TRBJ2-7	TGTGCCAGCTCAGGGCAGACCTACGAGCAGTACTTC	CASSGQTYEQYF
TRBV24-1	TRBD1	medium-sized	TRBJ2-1	TGTGCCACCACCAACTCGGGACAGCCCTACAATGAGCAGTTCTTC	CATTNSGQPYNEQFF
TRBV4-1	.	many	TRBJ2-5	TGCGCCAGCAGCCAAGTTGGTAGGATCGACCAAGAGACCCAGTACTTC	CASSQVGRIDQETQYF
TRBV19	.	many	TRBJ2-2	TGTGCCAGTATCAGTTACGCGAACACCGGGGAGCTGTTTTTT	CASISYANTGELFF
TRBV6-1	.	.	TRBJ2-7	TGTGCCAGCAGTGAAGTCCCCCTTGTTTCGAGTGGGGCTGGGTACTTC	CASSEVPLVSSGAGYF
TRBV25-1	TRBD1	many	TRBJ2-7	TGTGCCAGCAACACCGGGACAGGGGTCTACGAGCAGTACTTC	CASNTGTGVYEQYF
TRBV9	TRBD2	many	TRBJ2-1	TGTGCCAGCAGTGTAAGCGGGAGGGAAGGGAATGAGCAGTTCTTC	CASSVSGREGNEQFF
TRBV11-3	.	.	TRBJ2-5	TGTGCCAGCAGCCAACCGGGGGAAGAGAAACAGTACTTC	CASSQPGEEKQYF
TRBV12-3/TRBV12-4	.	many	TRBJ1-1	TGTGCCAGCAGTTTAGCGCAACGATGGGGGAGAGCTTTCTTT	CASSLAQRWGRAFF
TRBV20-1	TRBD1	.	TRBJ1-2	TGCAGTGCAACCCCGGGACAGGAAGTTATCTATGGCTACACCTTC	CSATPGQEVIYGYTF
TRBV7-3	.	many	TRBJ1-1	TGTGCCAGCAGCTTCCAGGGATCGTCTGAAGCTTTCTTT	CASSFQGSSEAFF
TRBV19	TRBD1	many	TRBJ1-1	TGTGCCAGTAGTAAGGACAGGATGGGAAGAGCTGAAGCTTTCTTT	CASSKDRMGRAEAFF
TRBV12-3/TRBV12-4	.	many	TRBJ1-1	TGTGCCAGCAGCCTTGGGAAAACTGAAGCTTTCTTT	CASSLGKTEAFF
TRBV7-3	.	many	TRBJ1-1	TGTGCCAGCAGCTTAGAGGGGGACATGACTGAAGCTTTCTTT	CASSLEGDMTEAFF
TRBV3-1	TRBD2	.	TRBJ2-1	TGTGCCAGCAGACAAGGGACTAGCGGGAGTTATGAGCAGTTCTTC	CASRQGTSGSYEQFF
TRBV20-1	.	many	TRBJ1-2	TGCAGTGCTAGACCAGACGGGGGTCCTTCGCACTATGGCTACACCTTC	CSARPDGGPSHYGYTF
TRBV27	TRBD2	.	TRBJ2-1	TGTGCCAGCAGTCCCGGACTAGAATCCTACAATGAGCAGTTCTTC	CASSPGLESYNEQFF
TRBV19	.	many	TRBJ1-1	TGTGCCAGTAGTATAGGGGCACACGGGAACACTGAAGCTTTCTTT	CASSIGAHGNTEAFF
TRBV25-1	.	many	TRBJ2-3	TGTGCCAGCAGTGGGAGGGCAGGGAACACAGATACGCAGTATTTT	CASSGRAGNTDTQYF
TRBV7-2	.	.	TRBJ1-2	TGTGCCAGCAGCTTAGACAAACACTCTTCCGGCTACACCTTC	CASSLDKHSSGYTF
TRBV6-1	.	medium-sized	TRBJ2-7	TGTGCCAGCAGTTTCAGGGTGTGGGGCTACGAGCAGTACTTC	CASSFRVWGYEQYF
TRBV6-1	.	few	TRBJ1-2	TGCGCCAGCAGTAGGTTACAGACACTACAAACCTACGGCTACACCTTC	CASSRLQTLQTYGYTF
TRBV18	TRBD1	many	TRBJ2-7	TGTGCCAGCTCACCACCGGGACAGGGGGGCGAGCAGTACTTC	CASSPPGQGGEQYF
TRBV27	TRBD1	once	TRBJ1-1	TGTGCCAGCAGTCTATCACAGGGGGCGTACGCGGAAGCTTTCTTT	CASSLSQGAYAEAFF
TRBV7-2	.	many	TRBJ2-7	TGTGCCAGCAGTCCGGCTTCCTACGAGCAGTACTTC	CASSPASYEQYF
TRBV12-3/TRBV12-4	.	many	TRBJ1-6	TGTGCCAGCAGTCCCCGGGAAGGCCAAGGGGCCTATAATTCACCCCTCCACTTT	CASSPREGQGAYNSPLHF
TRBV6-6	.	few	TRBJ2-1	TGTGCCAGCAGGGGGGACAGAGGACTGGGGGGAGTCAATGAGCAGTTCTTC	CASRGDRGLGGVNEQFF
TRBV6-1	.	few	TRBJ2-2	TGTGCCAGCTACGAGACAGTGGATAGCACCGGGGAGCTGTTTTTT	CASYETVDSTGELFF
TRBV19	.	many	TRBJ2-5	TGTGCCAGTAGTATAGGCAGGCGACAAGAGACCCAGTACTTC	CASSIGRRQETQYF
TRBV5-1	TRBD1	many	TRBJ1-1	TGCGCCAGCAGCTCGACAGGGGGCGTTCCAAACACTGAAGCTTTCTTT	CASSSTGGVPNTEAFF
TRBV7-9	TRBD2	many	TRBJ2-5	TGTGCCAGCAGCGCGGGGGACCCCCAAGAGACCCAGTACTTC	CASSAGDPQETQYF
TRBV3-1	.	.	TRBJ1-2	TGTGCCAGCAGCCAAGATTACCGGGACACCTATGGCTACACCTTC	CASSQDYRDTYGYTF
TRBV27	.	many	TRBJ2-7	TGTGCCAGCAGGCCCCGCGGCAAGGGGGTAAACGAGCAGTACTTC	CASRPRGKGVNEQYF
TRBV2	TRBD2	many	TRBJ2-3	TGTGCCAGCAGACTTACTAGCGGGGGGGCCGTAGATACGCAGTATTTT	CASRLTSGGAVDTQYF
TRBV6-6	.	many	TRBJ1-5	TGTGCCAGCAGTTACAGGTACAATCAGCCCCAGCATTTT	CASSYRYNQPQHF
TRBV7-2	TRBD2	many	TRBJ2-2	TGTGCCAGCAGCTTAGTGGGCGGGGGACCGATCACCGGGGAGCTGTTTTTT	CASSLVGGGPITGELFF
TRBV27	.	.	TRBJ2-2	TGTGCCAGCAGTTCACTCAACGGGGAGCTGTTTTTT	CASSSLNGELFF